The rows below give T cell receptor beta chains drawn from one sample of a study of T cell responses to AZD1222 COVID-19 vaccine. The data were produced by immunoSEQ multiplex PCR, yet TCRdb's version contains in-frame clones alone and is incomplete. Here the sample spans 150,000 to 200,000 clones, 90% being singletons. Here the sequenced sample was peripheral blood, taken 28 days after the second AZD1222 dose. Receptors originate from an adult who received the AZD1222 COVID-19 vaccine. Each CDR3 is given with its conserved first and last residue. D genes are given only for firm matches. Size values are once, few and many counts, or a class for expanded clones, and some rows have none.

len | d_gene | j_gene | v_gene | abundance | CDR3nt | CDR3aa
14 | TRBD1 | TRBJ1-2 | TRBV14 | NA | TGTGCCAGCAGCCCGTACAGGGGATACTATGGCTACACCTTC | CASSPYRGYYGYTF
15 | NA | TRBJ1-5 | TRBV7-2 | NA | TGTGCCAGCAGCTTTGAGGGGGATTTTATTCAGCCCCAGCATTTT | CASSFEGDFIQPQHF
15 | TRBD2 | TRBJ2-1 | TRBV19 | NA | TGTGCCAGTAGTATCGGGACTAGCGCTAACCATGAGCAGTTCTTC | CASSIGTSANHEQFF
12 | NA | TRBJ2-3 | TRBV21-1 | NA | TGTGCCAGCAGCTTCGGTACAGGCGTGGCGTATTTT | CASSFGTGVAYF
17 | TRBD2 | TRBJ2-3 | TRBV29-1 | NA | TGCAGCGTTGGATTGGTCCCCTCCGGGACTAGCAGAGATACGCAGTATTTT | CSVGLVPSGTSRDTQYF
12 | NA | TRBJ2-1 | TRBV6-4 | NA | TGTGCCAGCAGTGCGGGAGAGGATGAGCAGTTCTTC | CASSAGEDEQFF
15 | TRBD1 | TRBJ2-1 | TRBV6-5 | NA | TGTGCCAGCGGGGCAGACCGGGACAGACGCAATGAGCAGTTCTTC | CASGADRDRRNEQFF
16 | NA | TRBJ1-4 | TRBV5-1 | NA | TGCGCCAGCAGCCCACGGACGGGCGGGGGAGGCGAAAAACTGTTTTTT | CASSPRTGGGGEKLFF
12 | TRBD2 | TRBJ2-5 | TRBV2 | once | TGTGCCAGCACCCCCGGGGGGGAGACCCAGTACTTC | CASTPGGETQYF
13 | NA | TRBJ2-5 | TRBV18 | NA | TGTGCCAGCTCACCAAGGGCGGGGGAGACCCAGTACTTC | CASSPRAGETQYF
15 | NA | TRBJ2-7 | TRBV18 | NA | TGTGCCAGCTCACCACAACGGATCGGAACGTACGAGCAGTACTTC | CASSPQRIGTYEQYF
19 | TRBD1 | TRBJ1-1 | TRBV18 | NA | TGTGCCAGCTCACGACAAGCCGGGACAGGGGGCGGGAGCGGCACTGAAGCTTTCTTT | CASSRQAGTGGGSGTEAFF
14 | TRBD2 | TRBJ2-2 | TRBV7-2 | once | TGTGCCAGCAGCTCGGGGGGGAGAACCGGGGAGCTGTTTTTT | CASSSGGRTGELFF
15 | NA | TRBJ1-2 | TRBV6-1 | NA | TGTGCCAGCAGTGAAGCCCCCGGGGGGGGTTATGGCTACACCTTC | CASSEAPGGGYGYTF
19 | NA | TRBJ2-1 | TRBV14 | NA | TGTGCCAGCAGCCAAGTCCGCCCCCTCTTCCGCGGGGAATTGAGTGAGCAGTTCTTC | CASSQVRPLFRGELSEQFF
18 | TRBD2 | TRBJ2-1 | TRBV28 | NA | TGTGCCAGCAGCTATCCCCGAGTTGGCGGGAGTGTAGTAAATGAGCAGTTCTTC | CASSYPRVGGSVVNEQFF
16 | TRBD1 | TRBJ2-3 | TRBV5-5 | NA | TGTGCCAGCAGCTTAGAAGAGACAGGGGGCACAGATACGCAGTATTTT | CASSLEETGGTDTQYF
13 | NA | TRBJ2-1 | TRBV6-5 | NA | TGTGCCAGCAGATTGGACTGGCAGAATGAGCAGTTCTTC | CASRLDWQNEQFF
13 | NA | TRBJ1-2 | TRBV5-5 | NA | TGTGCCAGCAGCTGGGCTGTTGGAAATGGCTACACCTTC | CASSWAVGNGYTF
14 | NA | TRBJ2-7 | TRBV6-6 | NA | TGTGCCAGCAGTTGGTTGGACGGTACCTACGAGCAGTACTTC | CASSWLDGTYEQYF
13 | NA | TRBJ1-5 | TRBV3-1/TRBV3-2 | NA | TGTGCCAGCAGCCTGGACCGGGGTCAGCCCCAGCATTTT | CASSLDRGQPQHF
14 | NA | TRBJ1-4 | TRBV28 | NA | TGTGCCAGCATTCAGGGTGGGGATAATGAAAAACTGTTTTTT | CASIQGGDNEKLFF
16 | NA | TRBJ2-1 | TRBV6-5 | NA | TGTGCCAGCAGTTATTGGGTCGGGAGCTCCTACAATGAGCAGTTCTTC | CASSYWVGSSYNEQFF
20 | NA | TRBJ2-2 | TRBV3-1/TRBV3-2 | NA | TGTGCCAGCAGCCAAGATCCAGGGACAATGGGATCAGTGCACACCGGGGAGCTGTTTTTT | CASSQDPGTMGSVHTGELFF
13 | NA | TRBJ2-5 | TRBV5-6 | NA | TGTGCCAGCAGAGTCCAGGGGCGGGAGACCCAGTACTTC | CASRVQGRETQYF
13 | TRBD2 | TRBJ2-7 | TRBV24-1 | NA | TGTGCCACCAGCGGACTAGCGGGAGACGAGCAGTACTTC | CATSGLAGDEQYF
14 | NA | TRBJ2-7 | TRBV6-5 | NA | TGTGCCAGTATCGCTCTCCCCGGTTCCTACGAGCAGTACTTC | CASIALPGSYEQYF
13 | TRBD2 | TRBJ2-5 | TRBV28 | NA | TGTGCCAGCAGCAGGACTAGTAAAGAGACCCAGTACTTC | CASSRTSKETQYF
16 | NA | TRBJ1-3 | TRBV19 | NA | TGTGCCAGTAGTATTACGGAGACCCGGCGGGGAAACACCATATATTTT | CASSITETRRGNTIYF
14 | TRBD2 | TRBJ2-7 | TRBV27 | NA | TGTGCCAGCAGTTTAGGCGGGAGGGCCCTCGAGCAGTACTTC | CASSLGGRALEQYF
14 | TRBD1 | TRBJ1-6 | TRBV18 | NA | TGTGCCAGCTCAGCGCAGGGGGCTGATTCACCCCTCCACTTT | CASSAQGADSPLHF